The 10 T cell receptor beta chains below all came from one sample that was sequenced in a study of T cells in Graves' hyperthyroidism and ophthalmopathy. TCR beta CDR3 regions were amplified from RNA. With the HTBI primer set, the TCR CDR3 went through a first round of RT-PCR. TCRdb recomputed calls from the multiplex PCR reads with MiXCR, one row per CDR3 protein. The table includes about 550,000 distinct CDR3 sequences, around 20% detected once. Material for sequencing was blood. The source is a young man with Graves' hyperthyroidism.

This clonotype was counted between two and nine times. The rearrangement joins TRBV4-1 to TRBJ2-5; no definite D call. The CDR3 runs to 16 residues. Between the trimmed V and J ends, which lost 2 bases and 5 bases, there was a span of 18 bases. Germline V lookup: CDR1 MGHRA, CDR2 YSYEKL. The CDR3 nucleotides read TGCGCCAGCAGCCAAATCCCGGGCCCCCTGGGGGAGACCCAGTACTTC. This sequence encodes CASSQIPGPLGETQYF.

This clonotype was recorded at least ten times. This chain links TRBV7-2 with TRBJ2-3; 7 bases match TRBD1. The CDR3 is 15 residues long. J was trimmed by 0 bases and V by 5 bases; bases with no gene match: 5. Germline V gene data show CDR1 as SGHTA and CDR2 as FQGNSA. In DNA form, the CDR3 reads TGTGCCAGCAGCCTCGGACAGGTCAGCACAGATACGCAGTATTTT. It yields the protein CASSLGQVSTDTQYF.

As for this clonotype: It may be a read error: a sequence one base away is much more abundant. V usage is TRBV18 and J usage is TRBJ1-1; TRBD1 is a possible D gene (5 bases). Germline CDR1 and CDR2: KGHSH and LQKENI. This CDR3 spans 14 amino acids. CDR3 amino acids: CANSSAGLDTEAFF. The CDR3 bases are TGTGCCAACTCATCGGCAGGGTTGGACACTGAAGCTTTCTTT.

The rearrangement joins TRBV11-2 to TRBJ1-5; 7 bases line up with TRBD1. Trimming removed 7 bases from V and 5 bases from J; junction bases left unmatched: 23. The CDR3 length is 19 residues. The V gene's germline CDR1 is SGHAT and CDR2 FQNNGV. CDR3: CASTQFGGLPGQGDQPQHF. CDR3 nucleotides: TGTGCCAGCACCCAATTTGGGGGGCTCCCAGGGCAGGGGGATCAGCCCCAGCATTTT.

This clonotype appeared many times. The CDR3 here is CASTINYSNQPQHF. In nucleotides, the CDR3 is TGTGCCAGCACCATTAATTATAGCAATCAGCCCCAGCATTTT. This chain connects TRBV28 to TRBJ1-5; D uncertain. The germline CDR1 and CDR2 sequences are MDHEN and SYDVKM. V was clipped by 7 bases and J by 0 bases, with 10 bases between them. The CDR3 consists of 14 residues. The full variable domain, rest sourced from reference TRBV28 and TRBJ1-5, is DVKVTQSSRYLVKRTGEKVFLECVQDMDHENMFWYRQDPGLGLRLIYFSYDVKMKEKGDIPEGYSVSREKKERFSLILESASTNQTSMYLCASTINYSNQPQHFGDGTRLSIL.

The count of this clonotype is one. At one end the junction does not follow the germline gene, possibly because of a read error. The V and J genes are TRBV12-3 or TRBV12-4 and TRBJ1-2; D not resolved. The CDR3 consists of 14 residues. The CDR3 reads CASSFSFDFYGYTF. The CDR3 DNA reads TGTGCCAGCAGTTTCTCGTTCGACTTCTATGGTTACACCTTC.

This clonotype was recorded at least ten times. The chain carries TRBV6-2 or TRBV6-3 and TRBJ1-5, with D tentatively TRBD1 (5 bases). V was pared by 5 bases and J by 5 bases, with 16 bases between. Looked up from germline, CDR1 is MNHEY and CDR2 is SVGEGT. The CDR3 sequence is 15 residues long. This chain's CDR3 is CASSQTENRHQPQHF. Written as DNA, the CDR3 is TGTGCCAGCAGTCAGACAGAGAACAGACATCAGCCCCAGCATTTT.

This clonotype was detected many times. The chain couples TRBV20-1 to TRBJ1-1; D is ambiguous. The CDR3 runs 13 residues. Trimming removed 6 bases from V and 5 bases from J, with 16 bases in between. Germline V gene lookup returns CDR1 DFQATT and CDR2 SNEGSKA (reference sequence). The CDR3 loop is CSATGSSETEAFF. Here the CDR3 DNA reads TGCAGTGCCACGGGATCCTCGGAGACTGAAGCTTTCTTT.

This sequence joins TRBV9 and TRBJ2-7; D is unresolved. The germline V gene has CDR1 SGDLS and CDR2 YYNGEE. V shed 0 bases and J shed 2 bases, with 9 bases lying between them. This CDR3 comprises 14 residues. The CDR3 loop is CASSVDRDTYEQYF. CDR3 nucleotides: TGTGCCAGCAGCGTAGATAGGGATACCTACGAGCAGTACTTC.

In DNA, the CDR3 is TGTGCCAGCAGTTTATCGCCCGGCGGGGGCTACACCTTC. Amino acids: CASSLSPGGGYTF. The chain couples TRBV27 to TRBJ1-2; D remains unclear. Germline CDR1 reads MNHEY; CDR2 reads SMNVEV (reference sequence). V gave up 0 bases and J gave up 8 bases, with 10 bases separating them. The CDR3 has 13 residues.